This entry describes one T cell receptor (beta chain). Its antigen is not yet known. Nothing much larger sits one base from this clone, and base qualities are not available. Taken with the paper, the label for treatment or condition translates to: oral pan-JAK inhibitor, 5-10 mg twice daily. Peripheral blood and lesional scalp punch biopsies were obtained from patients with alopecia areata. After PBMCs were isolated by density centrifugation and stained for CD3, CD4 and CD8, a FACSAria was used to sort CD4+ and CD8+ T cells. This sample stems from a study of CD8+ T cells in alopecia areata (dated by TCRdb to about 2018). As for the study more broadly: The treated patients, all with moderate-to-severe alopecia areata, were enrolled in an open-label pilot trial of oral tofacitinib given at 5 to 10 mg twice daily. For the treated patients, the SALT score, which quantifies what percentage of scalp surface area is affected, served as the measure of disease severity. To study T cell clonal expansion in alopecia areata, the researchers applied high-throughput TCRbeta sequencing to both the C3H/HeJ mouse model and human patients. immunoSEQ multiplex PCR using 35 Vbeta forward primers and 13 Jbeta reverse primers was used to amplify TCRbeta CDR3 regions. Biopsies were taken from tofacitinib-treated patients at baseline and again at 4 and 24 weeks into treatment, and several of those patients also had a later scalp biopsy. Patients received tofacitinib for 6 to 18 months and were then followed off drug for 6 months to check for delayed response and recurrence. RNA came from the PAXgene miRNA kit for fixed scalp, the miRNeasy kit for PBMCs, and the RNeasy kit for mouse skin. In humans, TCRbeta sequencing was performed on scalp tissue and on sorted CD4+ and CD8+ peripheral blood T cells from healthy controls and from patients with patchy or totalis/universalis alopecia areata. Scalp clonality was compared among normal scalp (n=4), patchy alopecia areata scalp (n=8), and alopecia totalis/universalis scalp (n=8). Beyond this particular receptor, the publication reports: Tofacitinib significantly decreased scalp clonality and the number of expanded CD8+ clones among the top 100 scalp clones. Many expanded lesional clones were found to persist in scalp and blood during tofacitinib treatment, and relapse after treatment cessation may be partly explained by this persistence. Compared with mice, TCR sequences shared between patients were less clear, possibly partly because of HLA diversity across the patient population. Higher clonality and more expanded CD8+ clones were observed in lesional scalp than in normal scalp, particularly in alopecia totalis/universalis, a finding suggestive of antigenic drive. Because the treated cohort was small and included a single nonresponder, larger studies are needed to assess links between baseline CD8+ expansion and response. Scalp TCR repertoire analysis is complicated because resident alphabeta T cells in normal human skin are also sequenced, whereas mouse skin is dominated by gammadelta T cells.

The CDR3 covers 14 residues, taking in both the cysteine and the phenylalanine. Only CDR3 DNA is held: 42 bases, read in frame from base 1. Per the germline V gene, SQVTM is the CDR1 and ANQGSEA is the CDR2. The germline V end is reduced by 6 bases and the J end by 5 bases; junction bases left unmatched: 5. The receptor library was made with the immunoSEQ multiplex PCR assay. RNA was extracted from all samples and reverse transcribed into cDNA as template for TCR sequencing. First-strand cDNA was synthesized using SuperScript III with a 2:1 mix of oligo-dT and random hexamers. A synthetic immune receptor repertoire was used to measure amplification bias, and any remaining bias was corrected computationally. Per the authors' processing: Raw reads were preprocessed to remove errors, and CDR3 was defined by IMGT conventions from the conserved cysteine to phenylalanine. Clonality was computed by normalizing Shannon entropy by log2 of the number of productive unique TCRs and subtracting the result from 1. CD4 or CD8 identity of scalp clones was inferred by cross-referencing scalp TCRbeta sequences with sorted blood CD4 and CD8 repertoires. Sourced from immuneACCESS, this table was stored by TCRdb with only in-frame sequences that have V and J called. A share of the clones is absent; for the studies checked, an unresolved V gene accounts for under half, and the remainder has no known explanation. The D gene and trimming were derived from the DNA, and the V and J assignments and clone size from that table. The sample table lists 200,000 to 250,000 clones, roughly two fifths of them with a count of one. 0.48% of the sample is held by the ten biggest clonotypes.

Here the chain combines TRBV29-1 and TRBJ2-1; 12 bases in the middle match TRBD2. The receptor's source is a human donor with alopecia areata. Here the sequenced sample was CD4+ T cells sorted from blood, taken at approximately week 30, from a patient treated with tofacitinib. In nucleotide form, the sequence is TGCAGCGTCCTGGGACTAGCGGGCCACAATGAGCAGTTCTTC. Its translation reads: CSVLGLAGHNEQFF.